This T cell receptor beta chain originates from a study of blood T cell repertoires in COVID-19. In the study overall: Samples taken during acute and convalescent COVID-19 were collected in the United States, Italy and Spain.

V was pared by 7 bases and J by 5 bases, with 7 bases of the junction left unmatched. The length of the CDR3 is 13 residues. Germline CDR1 SNHLY, CDR2 FYNNEI. The Seattle site enrolled patients during active infection and followed them longitudinally. As originally analysed: Counts of nucleated cells, estimated from reference gene primer amplification, were obtained. Produced via immunoSEQ multiplex PCR; TCRdb's table is partial and in-frame only. The V and J calls and clone size come from that table; D and trimming were worked out from the DNA. Found here are about 210,000 clones, approximately 78% of them singletons; the top ten hold approximately 5.2%.

The receptor comes from a woman aged 70 to 79 with COVID-19, enrolled during active disease. The V and J genes are TRBV2 and TRBJ2-5; 7 bases match TRBD2. The sample taken for sequencing was peripheral blood. CDR3 coding DNA: TGTGCCAGCAATAGGGCGGGAGCGGAGACCCAGTACTTC. It yields the protein CASNRAGAETQYF. Full variable domain (remainder filled in from reference TRBV2 and TRBJ2-5): EPEVTQTPSHQVTQMGQEVILRCVPISNHLYFYWYRQILGQKVEFLVSFYNNEISEKSEIFDDQFSVERPDGSNFTLKIRSTKLEDSAMYFCASNRAGAETQYFGPGTRLLVL.